A single T cell receptor beta chain is shown here with its context. Its target is not known. The data originate from a study of human T cells and chemical hapten exposure. Across the whole study: Upper-back patch tests with 0.01% DPC were read at 6 days. Study outcomes and limitations: As the donors had alopecia, their immune response may differ from healthy people's. Clustering by CDR3 similarity yielded significantly more large clusters from expanded TCRs than controls.

As to time point: pre-sensitization, week 0. The treatment denotes: therapeutic diphenylcyclopropenone sensitization with weekly scalp DPC. TCRdb reprocessed the RACE reads via MiXCR and lists one record per CDR3 protein. The sample consists of 250,000 or so distinct CDR3 sequences, roughly 7.7% of them appearing once. In germline, CDR1 is SGHTS, CDR2 YDEGEE. The germline V and J ends were trimmed by 4 bases and 3 bases, with 10 bases remaining between them. CDR3 length equals 14 residues. The sample in question was whole blood, obtained in connection with sensitization to the hapten diphenylcyclopropenone (DPC). J is TRBJ2-2 and V is TRBV5-8, with D unclear. This sequence originates from a man in his late teens or twenties with alopecia areata. Some clones in this sample may be carry-over from other donors' samples. CDR3 sequence reads: CASSKAEYTGELFF. Here the CDR3 DNA reads TGTGCCAGCAGCAAAGCAGAATACACCGGGGAGCTGTTTTTT. The full variable domain, rest sourced from reference TRBV5-8 and TRBJ2-2, is EAGVTQSPTHLIKTRGQQATLRCSPISGHTSVYWYQQALGLGLQFLLWYDEGEERNRGNFPPRFSGRQFPNYSSELNVNALELEDSALYLCASSKAEYTGELFFGEGSRLTVL.